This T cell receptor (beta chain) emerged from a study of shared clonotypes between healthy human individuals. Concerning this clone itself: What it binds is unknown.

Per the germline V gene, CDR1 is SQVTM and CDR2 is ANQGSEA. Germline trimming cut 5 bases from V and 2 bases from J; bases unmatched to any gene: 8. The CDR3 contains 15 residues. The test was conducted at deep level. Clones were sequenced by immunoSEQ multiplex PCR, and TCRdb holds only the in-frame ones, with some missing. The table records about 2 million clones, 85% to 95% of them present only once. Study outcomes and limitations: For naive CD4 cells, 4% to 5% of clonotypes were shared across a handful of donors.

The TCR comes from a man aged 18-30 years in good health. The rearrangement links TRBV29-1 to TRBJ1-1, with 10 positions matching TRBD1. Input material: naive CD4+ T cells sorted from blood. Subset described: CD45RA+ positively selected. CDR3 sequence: CSVTQGQGQNTEAFF. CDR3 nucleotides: TGCAGCGTTACGCAGGGACAGGGGCAAAACACTGAAGCTTTCTTT.